The T cell receptor (beta chain) described here comes from a study of shared clonotypes between healthy human individuals. The replicate PCRs on unsorted PBMC were given about 300 ng DNA, which is about 27,000 T cell genomes. Sequencing used immunoSEQ multiplex PCR; TCRdb keeps in-frame clones, though not all of them. This table holds more than 400,000 clones, approximately 84% found once. The CDR3 is 13 amino acids. Germline CDR1 is MNHEY and CDR2 is SMNVEV (reference sequence). The ends lost 11 bases at V and 5 bases at J; junction bases unmatched: 10. This chain connects TRBV27 to TRBJ2-5; 8 bases match TRBD1. The receptor comes from a woman aged 40 to 50 in good health. Some clones in this sample may be carry-over from other donors' samples. What was sequenced was PBMCs. This CDR3 is CAGGQGYSETQYF. In DNA form, the CDR3 reads TGTGCCGGCGGACAGGGATATTCGGAGACCCAGTACTTC.